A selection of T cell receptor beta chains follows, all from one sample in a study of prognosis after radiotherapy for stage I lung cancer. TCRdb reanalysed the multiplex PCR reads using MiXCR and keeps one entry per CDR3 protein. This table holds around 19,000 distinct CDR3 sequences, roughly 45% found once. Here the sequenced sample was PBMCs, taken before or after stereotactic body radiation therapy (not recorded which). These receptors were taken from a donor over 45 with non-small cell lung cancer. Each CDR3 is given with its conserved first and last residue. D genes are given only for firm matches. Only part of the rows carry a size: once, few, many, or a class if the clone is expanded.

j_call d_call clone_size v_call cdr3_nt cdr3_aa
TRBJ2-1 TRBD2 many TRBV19 TGTGCCAGTTGCCGGACTAGCGGCACCCGGCTCGGCTACAATGAGCAGTTCTTC CASCRTSGTRLGYNEQFF
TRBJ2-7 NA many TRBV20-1 TGCAGTGCTAGCATTCGTGACGAGCAGTACTTC CSASIRDEQYF
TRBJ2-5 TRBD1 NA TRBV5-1 TGCGCCAGCAGCTTAGGGACAGGGGGCGGAGAGACCCAGTACTTC CASSLGTGGGETQYF
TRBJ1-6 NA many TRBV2 TGTGCCAGCAGTACTGAGGGACCGAATAATTCACCCCTCCACTTT CASSTEGPNNSPLHF
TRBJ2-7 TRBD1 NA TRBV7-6 TGTGCCAGCAGCAAGACAGGGGCGCGTAACTACGAGCAGTACTTC CASSKTGARNYEQYF
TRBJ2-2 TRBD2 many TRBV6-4 TGTGCCACCGAGACTAGCGGGGCCACCGGGGAGCTGTTTTTT CATETSGATGELFF
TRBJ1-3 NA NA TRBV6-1 TGTGCCAGCCGGGGTTGGCCGGACTCTGGAAACACCATATATTTT CASRGWPDSGNTIYF
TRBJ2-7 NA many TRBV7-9 TGTGCCAGCAGCTTAGGTGACAGCTCCTACGAGCAGTACTTC CASSLGDSSYEQYF
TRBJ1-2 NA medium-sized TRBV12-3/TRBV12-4 TGTGCCAGCAGTTCAAACACCGATAACTATGGCTACACCTTC CASSSNTDNYGYTF
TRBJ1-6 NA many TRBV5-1 TGCGCCAGCAGACCGATTGATAATTCACCCCTCCACTTT CASRPIDNSPLHF
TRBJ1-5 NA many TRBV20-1 TGCAGTGCTAGTGCCGGACTGGACCAAATCAATCAGCCCCAGCATTTT CSASAGLDQINQPQHF
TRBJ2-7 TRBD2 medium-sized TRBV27 TGTGCCAGCAGGCCCGGACTAGGCCGCTACGAGCAGTACTTC CASRPGLGRYEQYF
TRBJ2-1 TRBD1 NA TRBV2 TGTGCCAGCCGAAGGACAGGGGGCATGGATGAGCAGTTCTTC CASRRTGGMDEQFF
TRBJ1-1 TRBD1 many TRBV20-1 TGCAGTGCTGGGGGACAGGGCCTCACTGAAGCTTTCTTT CSAGGQGLTEAFF
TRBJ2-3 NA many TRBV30 TGTGCCTGGAGTGCTCCTCTAGCAAATCCAGATACGCAGTATTTT CAWSAPLANPDTQYF
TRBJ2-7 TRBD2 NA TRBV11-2 TGTGCCAGCATGAGACTAGCGGGATGCAGGAGCTCCTACGAGCAGTACTTC CASMRLAGCRSSYEQYF
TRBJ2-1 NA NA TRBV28 TGTGCCAGCAACACAGGGAACGCCTACAATGAGCAGTTCTTC CASNTGNAYNEQFF
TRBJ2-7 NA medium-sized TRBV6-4 TGTGCCAGCAGTACCCGGGCAGGCGAGGAGCAGTACTTC CASSTRAGEEQYF
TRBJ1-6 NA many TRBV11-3 TGTGCCAGCAGCTTAGATAATAGGGGGGATAGGGGTTCACCCCTCCACTTT CASSLDNRGDRGSPLHF
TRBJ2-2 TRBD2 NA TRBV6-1 TGTGCCAGCAGTGAAGCTGAAATAGCGGGGGGCAGGTCCACCGGGGAGCTGTTTTTT CASSEAEIAGGRSTGELFF
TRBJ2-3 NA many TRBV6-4 TGTGCCAGCAGTGCTTGGGGAGATGGCACAGATACGCAGTATTTT CASSAWGDGTDTQYF
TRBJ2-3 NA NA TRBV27 TGTGCCAGCAGTAGACGAGGAGATACGCAGTATTTT CASSRRGDTQYF
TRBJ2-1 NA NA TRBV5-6 TGTGCCAGCAGCTTGGTACAGGGCTACAATGAGCAGTTCTTC CASSLVQGYNEQFF
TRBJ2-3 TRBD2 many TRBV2 TGTGCCAGCAGTGACCCCCGGGGAGTCAGCGGGAGGACAGATACGCAGTATTTT CASSDPRGVSGRTDTQYF
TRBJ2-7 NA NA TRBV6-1 TGTGCCAGCAGTGAACTTGACAGAACGTACTTC CASSELDRTYF
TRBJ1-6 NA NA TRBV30 TGTGCCTCCGGGGGGCTCCGGGGATCACCCCTCCACTTT CASGGLRGSPLHF
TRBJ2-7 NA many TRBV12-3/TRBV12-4 TGTGCCAGCAGCTCAGGACACCCCTACGAGCAGTACTTC CASSSGHPYEQYF
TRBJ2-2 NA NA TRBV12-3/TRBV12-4 TGTGCCAGCAGTTTAGTGGGGCCGGGGGAGCTGTTTTTT CASSLVGPGELFF
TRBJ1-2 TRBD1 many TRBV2 TGTGCCAGCAGTGTCAGTCCCGGGACAGTTCTCCAGAACTATGGCTACACCTTC CASSVSPGTVLQNYGYTF
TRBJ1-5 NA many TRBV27 TGTGCCAGCGGACGGCTTGGGGGCAATCAGCCCCAGCATTTT CASGRLGGNQPQHF
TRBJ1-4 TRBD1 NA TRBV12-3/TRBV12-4 TGTGCCAGCAGTTTTCGGGACAGGAATGAAAAACTGTTTTTT CASSFRDRNEKLFF
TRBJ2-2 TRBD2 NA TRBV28 TGTGCCAGCAGTCTTGGACTAGCGGGAATCGGGGAGCTGTTTTTT CASSLGLAGIGELFF
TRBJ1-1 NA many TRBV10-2 TGCGCCAGCAGTGTGGACAGGAACACTGAAGCTTTCTTT CASSVDRNTEAFF
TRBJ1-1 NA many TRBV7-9 TGTGCCAGCAGCTTGTCGGACGTGAACACTGAAGCTTTCTTT CASSLSDVNTEAFF
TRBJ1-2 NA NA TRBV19 TGTGCCAGAAAAGATGGGGGCTACACCTTC CARKDGGYTF
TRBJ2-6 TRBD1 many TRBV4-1 TGCGCCAGCAGCCAAGGGACAGGGGGCGCGGCTGGGGCCAACGTCCTGACTTTC CASSQGTGGAAGANVLTF
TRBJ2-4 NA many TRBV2 TGTGCCAGCAGTGAAAGAAGAGGACAGTTCGGAAACATTCAGTACTTC CASSERRGQFGNIQYF
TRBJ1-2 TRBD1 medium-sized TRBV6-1 TGTGCCAGCAGTACCCGACAGGGATGGGATGGCTACACCTTC CASSTRQGWDGYTF
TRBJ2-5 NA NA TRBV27 TGTGCCAGCAGTTTGTGCGGCCGTCATACCCAGTACTTC CASSLCGRHTQYF
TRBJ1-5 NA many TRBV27 TGTGCCAGCAGTTACCAGCCCCAGCATTTT CASSYQPQHF
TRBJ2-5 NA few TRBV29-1 TGCAGCGTTCTACTACAAGAGACCCAGTACTTC CSVLLQETQYF
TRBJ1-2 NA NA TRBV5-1 TGCGCCAGCAGCCACGCCGGGAAGGGGGGTAATGGCTACACCTTC CASSHAGKGGNGYTF
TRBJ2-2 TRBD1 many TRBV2 TGTGCCAGCAGGCGGACAGGGGCCACCGGGGAGCTGTTTTTT CASRRTGATGELFF
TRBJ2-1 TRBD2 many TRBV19 TGTGCCAGTAGCACCGGGACTAGCGGGACCTCGTTCTTC CASSTGTSGTSFF